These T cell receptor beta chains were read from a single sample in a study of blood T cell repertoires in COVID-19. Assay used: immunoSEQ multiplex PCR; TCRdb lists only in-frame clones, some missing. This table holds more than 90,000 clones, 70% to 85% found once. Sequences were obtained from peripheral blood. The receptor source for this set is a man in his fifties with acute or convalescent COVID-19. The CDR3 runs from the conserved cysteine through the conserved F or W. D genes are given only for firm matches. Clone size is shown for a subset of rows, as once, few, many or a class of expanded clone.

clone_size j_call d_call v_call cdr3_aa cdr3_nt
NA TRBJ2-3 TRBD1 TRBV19 CASTPRTGPTDTQYF TGTGCCAGTACCCCTAGGACAGGGCCCACAGATACGCAGTATTTT
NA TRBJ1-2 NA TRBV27 CASSLGGTVSGYTF TGTGCCAGCAGTTTAGGGGGGACGGTATCTGGCTACACCTTC
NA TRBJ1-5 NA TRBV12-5 CASGLAGDSNQPQHF TGTGCTAGTGGGCTTGCAGGGGATAGCAATCAGCCCCAGCATTTT
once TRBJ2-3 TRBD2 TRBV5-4 CASSVGTSVTNTQYF TGTGCCAGCAGCGTAGGGACTAGCGTAACTAATACGCAGTATTTT
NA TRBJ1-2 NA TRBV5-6 CASSWATNYGYTF TGTGCCAGCAGCTGGGCCACTAACTATGGCTACACCTTC
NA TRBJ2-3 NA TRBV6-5 CASSYNGADTQYF TGTGCCAGCAGTTATAACGGGGCAGATACGCAGTATTTT
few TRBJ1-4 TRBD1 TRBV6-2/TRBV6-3 CASSSGQGGHEKLFF TGTGCCAGCAGTTCAGGACAGGGAGGCCATGAAAAACTGTTTTTT
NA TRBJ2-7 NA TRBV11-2 CASSSGVNNYEQYF TGTGCCAGCAGCTCAGGGGTTAATAACTACGAGCAGTACTTC
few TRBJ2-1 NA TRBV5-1 CASSVNSEGEQFF TGCGCCAGCAGCGTGAATAGCGAGGGTGAGCAGTTCTTC
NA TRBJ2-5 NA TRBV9 CASSGGGETQYF TGTGCCAGCAGCGGTGGGGGGGAGACCCAGTACTTC
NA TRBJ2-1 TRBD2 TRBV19 CASSLSGGTYNEQFF TGTGCCAGTAGTCTTAGCGGGGGAACCTACAATGAGCAGTTCTTC
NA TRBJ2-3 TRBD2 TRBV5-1 CASSSRVGGGTDTQYF TGCGCCAGCAGCTCGAGAGTGGGAGGGGGCACAGATACGCAGTATTTT
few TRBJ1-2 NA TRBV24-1 CATSGEHGLDMATPEMAGTF TGTGCCACCAGTGGGGAACATGGACTAGATATGGCTACACCGGAAATGGCTGGAACCTTC
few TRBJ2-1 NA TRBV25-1 CASSDRVGVHNEQFF TGTGCCAGCAGCGACCGTGTAGGGGTCCACAATGAGCAGTTCTTC
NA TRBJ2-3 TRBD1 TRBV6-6 CASSRQGADTQYF TGTGCCAGCAGCCGACAGGGGGCAGATACGCAGTATTTT
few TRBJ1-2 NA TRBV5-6 CASSLRNGEGYTF TGTGCCAGCAGCTTGCGGAATGGGGAGGGCTACACCTTC
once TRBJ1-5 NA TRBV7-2 CASSSDGGGQPQHF TGTGCCAGCAGCTCAGACGGGGGAGGTCAGCCCCAGCATTTT
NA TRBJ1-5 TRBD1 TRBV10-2 CASSSDRVQPQHF TGCGCCAGCAGCTCCGACAGGGTCCAGCCCCAGCATTTT
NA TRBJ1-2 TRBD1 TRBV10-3 CAISLQGGMNYGYTF TGTGCCATCAGCTTACAGGGGGGCATGAACTATGGCTACACCTTC
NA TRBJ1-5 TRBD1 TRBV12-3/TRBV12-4 CASSLRGDQPQHF TGTGCCAGCAGTCTCAGGGGGGATCAGCCCCAGCATTTT
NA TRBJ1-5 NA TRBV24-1 CATSDSEGRAYQPQHF TGTGCCACCAGTGATTCGGAGGGTAGGGCGTATCAGCCCCAGCATTTT
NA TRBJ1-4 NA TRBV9 CASSPQSSNEKLFF TGTGCCAGCAGCCCACAGAGTTCTAATGAAAAACTGTTTTTT
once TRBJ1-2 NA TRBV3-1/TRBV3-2 CASSHKGPSGYTF TGTGCCAGCAGCCACAAGGGGCCTTCTGGCTACACCTTC
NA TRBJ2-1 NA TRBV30 CAWSDSSSYNEQFF TGTGCCTGGAGTGACAGCTCCTCCTACAATGAGCAGTTCTTC
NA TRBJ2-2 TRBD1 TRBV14 CASSPGTENTGELFF TGTGCCAGCAGCCCCGGGACAGAGAACACCGGGGAGCTGTTTTTT
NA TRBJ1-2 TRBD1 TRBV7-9 CASSLEGAAGYTF TGTGCCAGCAGCTTGGAGGGGGCGGCTGGCTACACCTTC
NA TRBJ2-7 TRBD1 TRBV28 CASSSQLVSRRDSHEVVYEQYF TGTGCCAGCAGTTCACAACTAGTTTCTCGCCGGGACAGCCATGAGGTGGTCTACGAGCAGTACTTC
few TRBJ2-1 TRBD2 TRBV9 CASSVSRGALDEQFF TGTGCCAGCAGCGTCTCGCGGGGGGCCTTGGATGAGCAGTTCTTC
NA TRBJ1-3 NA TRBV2 CASSYSGNTIYF TGTGCCAGCAGTTACTCTGGAAACACCATATATTTT
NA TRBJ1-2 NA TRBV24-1 CATSVGGYGYTF TGTGCCACCAGTGTTGGCGGCTATGGCTACACCTTC
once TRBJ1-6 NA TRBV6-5 CASQGLRNSPLHF TGTGCCAGCCAGGGATTAAGGAATTCACCCCTCCACTTT
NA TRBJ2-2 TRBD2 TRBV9 CASSVVLAGSTGELFF TGTGCCAGCAGCGTAGTATTAGCGGGAAGCACCGGGGAGCTGTTTTTT
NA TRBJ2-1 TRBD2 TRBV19 CASRTGTTNNEQFF TGTGCCAGTAGAACTGGGACTACCAACAATGAGCAGTTCTTC
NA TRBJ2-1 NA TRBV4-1 CASSQGRPLAYNEQFF TGCGCCAGCAGCCAAGGGCGACCCCTAGCCTACAATGAGCAGTTCTTC